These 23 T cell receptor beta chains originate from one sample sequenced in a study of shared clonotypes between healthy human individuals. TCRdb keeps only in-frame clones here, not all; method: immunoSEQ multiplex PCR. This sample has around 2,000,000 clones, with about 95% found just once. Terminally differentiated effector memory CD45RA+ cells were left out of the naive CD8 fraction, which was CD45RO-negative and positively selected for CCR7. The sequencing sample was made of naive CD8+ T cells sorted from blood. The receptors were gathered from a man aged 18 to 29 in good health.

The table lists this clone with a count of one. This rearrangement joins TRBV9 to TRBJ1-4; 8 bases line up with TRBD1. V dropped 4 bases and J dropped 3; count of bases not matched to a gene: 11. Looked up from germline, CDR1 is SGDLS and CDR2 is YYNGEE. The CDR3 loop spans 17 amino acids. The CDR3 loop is CASSSKTGASSNEKLFF. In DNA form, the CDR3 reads TGTGCCAGCAGCTCAAAGACAGGGGCATCGTCTAATGAAAAACTGTTTTTT.

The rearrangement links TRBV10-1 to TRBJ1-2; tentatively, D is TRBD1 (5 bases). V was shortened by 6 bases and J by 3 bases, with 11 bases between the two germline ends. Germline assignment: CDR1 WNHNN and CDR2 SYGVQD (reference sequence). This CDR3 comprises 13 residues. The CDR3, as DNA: TGCGCCAGCAGCGACAGTCTTGACTATGGCTACACCTTC. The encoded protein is CASSDSLDYGYTF.

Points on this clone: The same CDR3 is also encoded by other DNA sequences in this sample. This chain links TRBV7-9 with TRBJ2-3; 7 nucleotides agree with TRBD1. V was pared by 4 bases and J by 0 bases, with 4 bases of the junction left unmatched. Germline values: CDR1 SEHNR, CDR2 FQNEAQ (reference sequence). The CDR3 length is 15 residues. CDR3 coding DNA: TGTGCCAGCAGCTCACGGGACAGCAGCACAGATACGCAGTATTTT. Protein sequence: CASSSRDSSTDTQYF.

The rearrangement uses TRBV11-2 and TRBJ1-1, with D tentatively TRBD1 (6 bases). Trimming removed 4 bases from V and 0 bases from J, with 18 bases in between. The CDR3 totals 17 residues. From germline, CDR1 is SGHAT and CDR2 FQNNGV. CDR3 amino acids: CASSSSWGAGMNTEAFF. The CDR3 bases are TGTGCCAGCAGCTCCTCGTGGGGGGCCGGGATGAACACTGAAGCTTTCTTT.

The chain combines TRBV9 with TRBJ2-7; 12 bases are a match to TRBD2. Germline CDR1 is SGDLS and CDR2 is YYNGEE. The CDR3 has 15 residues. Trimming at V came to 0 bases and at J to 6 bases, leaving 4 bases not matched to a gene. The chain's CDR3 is CASSVGTSGGSEQYF. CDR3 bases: TGTGCCAGCAGCGTAGGAACTAGCGGGGGGTCCGAGCAGTACTTC.

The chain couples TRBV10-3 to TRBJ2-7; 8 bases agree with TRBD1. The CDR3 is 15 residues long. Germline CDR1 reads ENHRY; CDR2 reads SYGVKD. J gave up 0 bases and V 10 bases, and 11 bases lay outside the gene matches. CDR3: CATGDRTGNSYEQYF. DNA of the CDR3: TGTGCCACCGGGGACAGGACGGGTAACTCCTACGAGCAGTACTTC.

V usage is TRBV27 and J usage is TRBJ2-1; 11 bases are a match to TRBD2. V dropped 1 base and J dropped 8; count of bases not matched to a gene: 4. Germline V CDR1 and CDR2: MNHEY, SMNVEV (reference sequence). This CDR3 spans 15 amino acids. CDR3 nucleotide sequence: TGTGCCAGCAGTTTATTTCTAGCGGGGGGTTATGAGCAGTTCTTC. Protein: CASSLFLAGGYEQFF.

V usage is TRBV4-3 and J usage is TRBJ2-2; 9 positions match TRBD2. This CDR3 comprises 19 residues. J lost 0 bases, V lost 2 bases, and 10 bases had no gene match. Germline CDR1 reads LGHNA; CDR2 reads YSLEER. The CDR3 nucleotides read TGCGCCAGCAGCCAACTCCAAAACGTAGCGGGAGCGAACACCGGGGAGCTGTTTTTT. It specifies CASSQLQNVAGANTGELFF.

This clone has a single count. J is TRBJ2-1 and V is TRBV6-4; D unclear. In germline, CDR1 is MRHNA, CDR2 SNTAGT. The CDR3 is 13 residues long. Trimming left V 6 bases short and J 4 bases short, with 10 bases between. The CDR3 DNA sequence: TGTGCCAGCAGAATCACAGATTACAATGAGCAGTTCTTC. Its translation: CASRITDYNEQFF.

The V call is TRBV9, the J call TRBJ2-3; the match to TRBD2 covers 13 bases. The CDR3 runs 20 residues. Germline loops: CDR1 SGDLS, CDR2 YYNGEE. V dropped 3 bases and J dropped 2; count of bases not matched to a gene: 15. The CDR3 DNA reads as TGTGCCAGCAGCGCCGGAGGACTAGCGGGAGCCGGGGGGAACACAGATACGCAGTATTTT. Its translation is CASSAGGLAGAGGNTDTQYF.

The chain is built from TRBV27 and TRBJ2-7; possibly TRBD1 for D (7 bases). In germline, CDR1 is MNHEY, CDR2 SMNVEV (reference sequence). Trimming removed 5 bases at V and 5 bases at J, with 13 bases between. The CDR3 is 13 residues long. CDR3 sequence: CASSAGGTHEQYF. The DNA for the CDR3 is TGTGCCAGCAGTGCAGGGGGGACCCACGAGCAGTACTTC.

CDR3 DNA sequence: TGTGCCAGTAGTATAGTAGGGGACTCCTACAATGAGCAGTTCTTC. Encoded protein: CASSIVGDSYNEQFF. J is TRBJ2-1 and V is TRBV19; TRBD1 might be the D (5 bases). CDR3 length equals 15 residues. The V gene lost 1 base and the J gene lost 0 bases, with 7 bases spanning the gap. Germline CDR1 and CDR2: LNHDA and SQIVND (reference sequence).

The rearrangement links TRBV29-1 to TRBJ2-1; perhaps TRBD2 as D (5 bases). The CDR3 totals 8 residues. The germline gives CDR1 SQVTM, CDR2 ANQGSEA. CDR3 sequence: CRDPAGFF. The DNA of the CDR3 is TGCAGGGACCCGGCGGGCTTCTTC.

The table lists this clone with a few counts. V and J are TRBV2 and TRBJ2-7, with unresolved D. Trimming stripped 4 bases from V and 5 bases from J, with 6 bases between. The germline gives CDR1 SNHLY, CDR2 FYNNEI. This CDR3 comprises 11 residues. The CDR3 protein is CASSGFDEQYF. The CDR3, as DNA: TGTGCCAGCAGTGGATTCGACGAGCAGTACTTC.

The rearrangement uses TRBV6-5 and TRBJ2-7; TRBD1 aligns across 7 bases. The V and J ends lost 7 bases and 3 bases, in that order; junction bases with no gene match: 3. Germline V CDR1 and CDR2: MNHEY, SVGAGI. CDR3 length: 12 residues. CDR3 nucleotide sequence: TGTGCCAGCACCTCAGGGGGCTACGAGCAGTACTTC. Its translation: CASTSGGYEQYF.

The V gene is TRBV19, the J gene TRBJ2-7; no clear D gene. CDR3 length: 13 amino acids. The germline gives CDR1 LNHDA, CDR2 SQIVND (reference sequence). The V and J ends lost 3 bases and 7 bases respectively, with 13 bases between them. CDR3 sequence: CASSIQADWEQYF. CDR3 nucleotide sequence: TGTGCCAGTAGTATTCAGGCGGATTGGGAGCAGTACTTC.

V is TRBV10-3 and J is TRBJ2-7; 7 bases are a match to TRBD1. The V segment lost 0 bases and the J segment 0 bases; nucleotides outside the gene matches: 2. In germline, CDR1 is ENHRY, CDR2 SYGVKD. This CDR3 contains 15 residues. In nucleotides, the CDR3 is TGTGCCATCAGTGAGTCGACAGGGTACTCCTACGAGCAGTACTTC. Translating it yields CAISESTGYSYEQYF.

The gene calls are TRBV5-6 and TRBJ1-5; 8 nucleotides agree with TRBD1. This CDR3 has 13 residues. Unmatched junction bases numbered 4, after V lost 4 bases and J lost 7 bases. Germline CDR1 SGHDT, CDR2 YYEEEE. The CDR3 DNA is TGTGCCAGCAGCGCGACAGGGGAACAGCCCCAGCATTTT. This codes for CASSATGEQPQHF.

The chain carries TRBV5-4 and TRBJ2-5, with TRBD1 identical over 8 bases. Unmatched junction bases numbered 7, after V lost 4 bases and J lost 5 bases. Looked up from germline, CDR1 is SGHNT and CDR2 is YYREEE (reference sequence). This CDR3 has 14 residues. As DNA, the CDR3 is TGTGCCAGCAGCCCCTGGACAGGGCGCGAGACCCAGTACTTC. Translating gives CASSPWTGRETQYF.

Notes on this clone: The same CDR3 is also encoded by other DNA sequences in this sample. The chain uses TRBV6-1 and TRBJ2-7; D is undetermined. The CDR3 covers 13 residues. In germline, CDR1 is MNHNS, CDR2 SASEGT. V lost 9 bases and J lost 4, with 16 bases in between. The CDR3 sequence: CASSWTPIYEQYF. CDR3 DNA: TGTGCCAGTTCTTGGACGCCAATTTACGAGCAGTACTTC.

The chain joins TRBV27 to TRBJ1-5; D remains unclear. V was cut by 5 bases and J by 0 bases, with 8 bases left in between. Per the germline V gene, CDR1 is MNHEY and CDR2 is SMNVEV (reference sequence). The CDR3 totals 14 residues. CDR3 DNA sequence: TGTGCCAGCAGTCCCCTGAATAGCAATCAGCCCCAGCATTTT. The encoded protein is CASSPLNSNQPQHF.

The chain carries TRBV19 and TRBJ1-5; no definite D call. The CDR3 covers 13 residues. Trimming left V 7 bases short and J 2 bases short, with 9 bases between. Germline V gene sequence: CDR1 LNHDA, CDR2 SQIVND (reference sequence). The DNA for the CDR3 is TGTGCCAGTACACCCTTAGGCAATCAGCCCCAGCATTTT. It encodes CASTPLGNQPQHF.

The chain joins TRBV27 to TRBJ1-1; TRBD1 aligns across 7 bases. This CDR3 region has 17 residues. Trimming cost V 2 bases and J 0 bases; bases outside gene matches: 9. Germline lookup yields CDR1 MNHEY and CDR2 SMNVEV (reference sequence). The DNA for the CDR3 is TGTGCCAGCAGTTTACTAGGGGGCTTGGGAATGAACACTGAAGCTTTCTTT. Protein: CASSLLGGLGMNTEAFF.